This entry is about one T cell receptor beta chain. CDR1 KGHSH and CDR2 LQKENI come from the germline V gene. V lost 0 bases and J 3 bases, leaving 12 bases between the germline ends. There are 15 residues in the CDR3. Via MiXCR, TCRdb re-called the RT-PCR reads, giving one row per CDR3 protein. The table lists around 700,000 distinct CDR3 sequences, 13% to 15% of them singletons. This TCR was sampled from a female donor in good health, serving as a healthy control. Sequenced material: memory CD4+ T cells from blood. The chain joins TRBV18 to TRBJ2-7; possibly TRBD1 or TRBD2 for D (5 bases each). CDR3 in amino acids: CASSPPTGLGYEQYF. DNA for the CDR3: TGTGCCAGCTCACCACCGACGGGGCTTGGCTACGAGCAGTACTTC.